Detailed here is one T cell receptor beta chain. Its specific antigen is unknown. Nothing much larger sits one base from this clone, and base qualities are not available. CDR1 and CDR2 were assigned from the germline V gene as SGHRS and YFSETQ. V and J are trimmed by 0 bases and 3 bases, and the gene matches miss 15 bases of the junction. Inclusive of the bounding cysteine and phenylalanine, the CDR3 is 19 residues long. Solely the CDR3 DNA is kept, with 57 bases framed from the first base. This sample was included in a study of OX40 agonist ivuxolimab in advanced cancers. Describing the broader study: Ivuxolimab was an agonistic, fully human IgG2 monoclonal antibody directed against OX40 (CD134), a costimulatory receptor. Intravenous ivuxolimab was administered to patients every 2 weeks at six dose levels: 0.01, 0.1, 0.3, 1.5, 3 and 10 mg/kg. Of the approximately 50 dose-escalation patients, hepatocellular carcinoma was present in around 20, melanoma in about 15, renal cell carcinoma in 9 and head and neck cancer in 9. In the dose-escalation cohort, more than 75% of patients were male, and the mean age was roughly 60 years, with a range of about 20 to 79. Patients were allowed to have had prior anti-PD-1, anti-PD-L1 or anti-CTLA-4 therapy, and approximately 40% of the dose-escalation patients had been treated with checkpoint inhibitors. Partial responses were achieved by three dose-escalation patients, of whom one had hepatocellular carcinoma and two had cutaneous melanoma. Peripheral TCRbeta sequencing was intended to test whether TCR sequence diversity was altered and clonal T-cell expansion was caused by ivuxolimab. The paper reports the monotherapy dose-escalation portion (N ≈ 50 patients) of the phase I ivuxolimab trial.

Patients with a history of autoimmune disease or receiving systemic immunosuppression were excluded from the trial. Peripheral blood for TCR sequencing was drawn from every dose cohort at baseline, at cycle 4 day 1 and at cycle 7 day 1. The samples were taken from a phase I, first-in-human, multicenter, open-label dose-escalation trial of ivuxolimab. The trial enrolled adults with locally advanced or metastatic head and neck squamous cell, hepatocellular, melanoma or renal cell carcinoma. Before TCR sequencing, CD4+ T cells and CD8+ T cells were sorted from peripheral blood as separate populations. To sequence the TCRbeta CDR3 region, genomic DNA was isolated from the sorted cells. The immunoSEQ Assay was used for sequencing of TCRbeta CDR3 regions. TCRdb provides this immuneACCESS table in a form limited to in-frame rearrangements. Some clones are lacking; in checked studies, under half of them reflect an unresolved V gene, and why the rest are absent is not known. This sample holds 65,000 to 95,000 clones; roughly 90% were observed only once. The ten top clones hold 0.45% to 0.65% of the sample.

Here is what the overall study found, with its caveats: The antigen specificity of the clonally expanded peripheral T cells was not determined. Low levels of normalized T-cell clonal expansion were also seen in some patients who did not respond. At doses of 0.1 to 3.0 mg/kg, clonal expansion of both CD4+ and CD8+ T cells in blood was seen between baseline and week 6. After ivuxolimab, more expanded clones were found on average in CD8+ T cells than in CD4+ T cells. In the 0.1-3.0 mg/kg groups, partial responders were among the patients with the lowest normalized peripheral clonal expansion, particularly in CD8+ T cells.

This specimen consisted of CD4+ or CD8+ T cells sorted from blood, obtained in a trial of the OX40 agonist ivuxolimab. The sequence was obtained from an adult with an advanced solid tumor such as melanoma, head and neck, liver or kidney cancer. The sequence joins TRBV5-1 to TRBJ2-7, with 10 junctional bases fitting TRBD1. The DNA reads TGCGCCAGCAGCTTGGACGCGACAGGGGGCCGAACGGGAGACTACGAGCAGTACTTC. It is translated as CASSLDATGGRTGDYEQYF.